The 14 T cell receptor beta chains below all came from one sample that was sequenced in a study of shared clonotypes between healthy human individuals. Sequencing was performed with immunoSEQ multiplex PCR; in TCRdb, only in-frame clones are kept and a portion is missing. This table holds about 2.1 million clones, around 93% found once. The naive CD8 fraction comprised CD45RO-negative cells positively selected for CCR7 and excluded terminally differentiated effector memory CD45RA+ cells. What was sequenced was naive CD8+ T cells from PBMCs. The receptor source for this set is a man between 18 and 29 years old in good health. Some clones in this sample may be carry-over from other donors' samples.

The V and J genes are TRBV28 and TRBJ1-1, with 8 nucleotides matching TRBD1. In germline, CDR1 is MDHEN, CDR2 SYDVKM. The junction had 6 bases not matched to a gene; V was cut back by 2 bases and J by 1 base. The CDR3 consists of 16 residues. CDR3 in DNA: TGTGCCAGCAGTTTACTAACCGGGACAGGGAACACTGAAGCTTTCTTT. Translating it yields CASSLLTGTGNTEAFF.

The chain uses TRBV18 and TRBJ2-7; the match to TRBD2 covers 8 bases. J gave up 7 bases and V 6 bases, and 11 bases lay outside the gene matches. Germline V lookup: CDR1 KGHSH, CDR2 LQKENI. The CDR3 length is 14 residues. CDR3 bases: TGTGCCAGCTCGCTGGCGGGAGGTGGTAAGGAGCAGTACTTC. The encoded protein is CASSLAGGGKEQYF.

The chain carries TRBV7-6 and TRBJ2-7, with 8 bases identical to TRBD1. V lost 5 bases to trimming and J lost 7 bases; unmatched junction nucleotides: 10. Germline V gene sequence: CDR1 SGHVS, CDR2 FNYEAQ. CDR3 length equals 14 residues. This CDR3 is CASSPTSRGLEQYF. The CDR3 DNA sequence: TGTGCCAGCAGCCCAACGTCCAGGGGGCTTGAGCAGTACTTC.

The table lists this clone with a count of one. This chain uses TRBV30 with TRBJ1-3; D ambiguous. The length of the CDR3 is 13 residues. Looked up from germline, CDR1 is GTSNPN and CDR2 is SVGIG (reference sequence). V was clipped by 0 bases and J by 4 bases, with 7 bases between them. The CDR3 reads CAWSVVLGNTIYF. CDR3 DNA sequence: TGTGCCTGGAGTGTGGTTCTCGGAAACACCATATATTTT.

The V and J genes are TRBV5-4 and TRBJ2-7, with D uncertain. This CDR3 has 13 amino acids. V lost 0 bases and J 5 bases, leaving 9 bases between the germline ends. Germline CDR1 is SGHNT and CDR2 is YYREEE (reference sequence). The CDR3 coding sequence is TGTGCCAGCAGCTTGGCCTCCGCGGACGAGCAGTACTTC. Translated: CASSLASADEQYF.

The chain is built from TRBV27 and TRBJ2-7; D is unclear. This CDR3 has 13 residues. V shed 6 bases and J shed 5 bases, with 14 bases lying between them. In germline, CDR1 is MNHEY, CDR2 SMNVEV (reference sequence). CDR3 bases: TGTGCCAGCAGGACCGACCTGGGTGACGAGCAGTACTTC. This translates into CASRTDLGDEQYF.

This chain uses TRBV27 with TRBJ2-7, with D perhaps TRBD2 (6 bases). The ends were cut back, 6 bases at V and 0 bases at J, with 15 bases in the middle. CDR1 is MNHEY and CDR2 is SMNVEV in the germline V gene (reference sequence). This CDR3 spans 15 amino acids. As DNA, the CDR3 is TGTGCCAGCAGCTTAGCGCCGGGGGTCTCCTACGAGCAGTACTTC. Translation gives CASSLAPGVSYEQYF.

The chain couples TRBV19 to TRBJ2-1; the match to TRBD2 covers 13 bases. V shed 4 bases, J shed 4 bases, and the junction held 16 bases outside the gene matches. The CDR3 is made up of 20 amino acids. Per the germline V gene, CDR1 is LNHDA and CDR2 is SQIVND (reference sequence). CDR3 sequence reads: CASSTHLSTLTSGRYNEQFF. The CDR3 nucleotides are TGTGCCAGTAGTACTCACTTAAGCACCCTGACTAGCGGGAGGTACAATGAGCAGTTCTTC. The whole variable domain, filled in from reference TRBV19 and TRBJ2-1, reads DGGITQSPKYLFRKEGQNVTLSCEQNLNHDAMYWYRQDPGQGLRLIYYSQIVNDFQKGDIAEGYSVSREKKESFPLTVTSAQKNPTAFYLCASSTHLSTLTSGRYNEQFFGPGTRLTVL.

Only a few counts were recorded for this clone. Other DNA sequences in the same sample also yield this CDR3. The chain uses TRBV4-1 and TRBJ2-7; D is unclear. This CDR3 comprises 13 residues. In germline, CDR1 is MGHRA, CDR2 YSYEKL. V lost 1 base and J 1 base, leaving 5 bases between the germline ends. CDR3 protein: CASSQVESYEQYF. The CDR3 DNA is TGCGCCAGCAGCCAAGTGGAATCCTACGAGCAGTACTTC.

Notes on this clone: Within the sample, other DNA sequences also encode this same CDR3. This rearrangement joins TRBV7-3 to TRBJ2-1, with no clear D. The CDR3 is made up of 14 amino acids. In germline, CDR1 is SGHTA, CDR2 FQGTGA. Trimming removed 1 base at V and 5 bases at J, with 9 bases between. Here the CDR3 reads CASSLIGRNNEQFF. The CDR3, as DNA: TGTGCCAGCAGCTTAATCGGAAGAAACAATGAGCAGTTCTTC.

The chain recombines TRBV27 with TRBJ1-2; D unclear. Looked up from germline, CDR1 is MNHEY and CDR2 is SMNVEV (reference sequence). Trimming removed 0 bases at V and 6 bases at J, with 8 bases between. The CDR3 has 13 amino acids. This CDR3 reads CASSLSQKHGYTF. In DNA form, the CDR3 reads TGTGCCAGCAGTTTATCCCAGAAACATGGCTACACCTTC.

In the case of this clone: This specimen includes other DNA sequences encoding the same CDR3. The chain recombines TRBV27 with TRBJ2-1; 9 bases are a match to TRBD2. CDR3 size: 13 residues. V gave up 7 bases and J gave up 4 bases; unmatched junction bases: 2. Looked up from germline, CDR1 is MNHEY and CDR2 is SMNVEV (reference sequence). The CDR3 DNA follows: TGTGCCAGCACTAGCGGGACTTACAATGAGCAGTTCTTC. Amino acids: CASTSGTYNEQFF.

The chain is built from TRBV7-6 and TRBJ2-7; the match to TRBD1 covers 9 bases. This CDR3 contains 14 residues. Germline V CDR1 and CDR2: SGHVS, FNYEAQ. Germline trimming cut 4 bases from V and 2 bases from J; bases unmatched to any gene: 3. The CDR3 protein is CASSYRGRTYEQYF. The CDR3 DNA sequence: TGTGCCAGCAGCTACAGGGGGCGAACCTACGAGCAGTACTTC.

The chain uses TRBV7-9 and TRBJ1-2, with D perhaps matching TRBD1 (6 bases). Germline CDR1 is SEHNR and CDR2 is FQNEAQ (reference sequence). The CDR3 totals 15 residues. V lost 5 bases and J 8 bases, leaving 21 bases between the germline ends. The CDR3 DNA sequence: TGTGCCAGCAGCGCTTCCCTGGGGGCAGTTAACGGCTACACCTTC. It translates to CASSASLGAVNGYTF. Full variable domain (outside the CDR3, taken from reference TRBV7-9 and TRBJ1-2): DTGVSQNPRHKITKRGQNVTFRCDPISEHNRLYWYRQTLGQGPEFLTYFQNEAQLEKSRLLSDRFSAERPKGSFSTLEIQRTEQGDSAMYLCASSASLGAVNGYTFGSGTRLTVV.